Listed here are 2 T cell receptor beta chains from one sample, sequenced in a study of T cell responses to AZD1222 COVID-19 vaccine. Repertoires were generated with immunoSEQ multiplex PCR, while TCRdb's copy carries only in-frame clones and drops some. The repertoire holds 50,000 to 55,000 clones, with about nine tenths as singletons. The source was peripheral blood, collected 28 days after the second AZD1222 dose. Source of these receptors: an adult who received the AZD1222 COVID-19 vaccine.

The rearrangement links TRBV29-1 to TRBJ2-4; either TRBD1 or TRBD2 may supply D (5 bases each). The length of the CDR3 is 13 residues. In germline, CDR1 is SQVTM, CDR2 ANQGSEA. V was cut by 3 bases and J by 2 bases, with 8 bases left in between. The CDR3 region has the DNA TGCAGCGTTGAGGGGGAGTCCAAAAACATTCAGTACTTC. It specifies CSVEGESKNIQYF.

The gene calls are TRBV11-1 and TRBJ2-7, with D maybe TRBD1 (6 bases). Trimming removed 5 bases from V and 1 base from J, with 9 bases in between. The CDR3 runs 13 residues. Germline CDR1 and CDR2: SGHAT and FQDESV (reference sequence). In nucleotides, the CDR3 is TGTGCCAGCAGCCCAGGACAGTCCTACGAGCAGTACTTC. Protein sequence: CASSPGQSYEQYF.